This T cell receptor beta chain came from a study of shared clonotypes between healthy human individuals. Libraries were prepared by immunoSEQ multiplex PCR; TCRdb keeps only in-frame clonotypes and omits some of them. The top ten clones hold roughly 1.1% of a sample with more than 2 million clones, about 95% of them seen once. Trimming removed 8 bases at V and 8 bases at J, with 16 bases between. The CDR3 runs 12 residues. CDR1 and CDR2 from the germline V gene are GTSNPN and SVGIG (reference sequence). As for this clone: What it recognizes is unknown.

Positively selected for CCR7, the CD45RO-negative cells used as naive CD8 cells excluded terminally differentiated effector memory CD45RA+ cells. Each donor was a Caucasian adult residing in Nashville, Tennessee. Study conclusions and caveats: Rarefaction showed sorted-subset sequencing was incomplete despite large depth.

Sequenced: naive CD8+ T cells sorted from blood. The receptor comes from a man aged 18 to 29 in good health. This chain connects TRBV30 to TRBJ2-1; D is unresolved. DNA for the CDR3: TGTGCCGGTAACGGTAGGGTGGATGAGCAGTTCTTC. It specifies CAGNGRVDEQFF.